This record covers a single T cell receptor (beta chain). Its antigen remains unknown. This entry comes from a study of T cell responses to AZD1222 COVID-19 vaccine. Looking at the study overall: Samples with a second dose at about 4 or about 12 weeks were pooled together. Study observations and caveats: Baseline seropositivity characterized only a handful of AZD1222 recipients.

The table came from immunoSEQ multiplex PCR; TCRdb's copy has only in-frame clones and leaves some out. Among 90,000 to 120,000 clones listed, roughly 90% were seen once. The CDR3 spans 15 residues. Trimming at V came to 3 bases and at J to 7 bases, leaving 9 bases not matched to a gene. Germline CDR1 KGHSH, CDR2 LQKENI. The input for sequencing was peripheral blood, taken on day 0 of AZD1222 vaccination. This TCR came from an adult in good health. This chain uses TRBV18 with TRBJ1-1; the match to TRBD1 covers 9 bases. The CDR3 loop reads CASSPTSGQGIEAFF. CDR3 sequence (DNA): TGTGCCAGCTCACCTACGTCGGGACAGGGAATTGAAGCTTTCTTT.